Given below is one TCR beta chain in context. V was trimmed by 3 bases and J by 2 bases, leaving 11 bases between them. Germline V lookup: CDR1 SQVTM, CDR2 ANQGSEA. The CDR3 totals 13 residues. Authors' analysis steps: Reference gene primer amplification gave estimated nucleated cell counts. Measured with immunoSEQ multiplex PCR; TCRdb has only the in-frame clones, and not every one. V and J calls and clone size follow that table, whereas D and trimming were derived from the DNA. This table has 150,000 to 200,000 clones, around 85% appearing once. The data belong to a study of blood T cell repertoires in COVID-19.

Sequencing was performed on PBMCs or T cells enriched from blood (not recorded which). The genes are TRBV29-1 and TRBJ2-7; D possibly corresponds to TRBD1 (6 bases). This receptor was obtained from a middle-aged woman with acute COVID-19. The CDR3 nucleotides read TGCAGCGTTGAGGGGGCGGAACCCTACGAGCAGTACTTC. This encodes CSVEGAEPYEQYF.